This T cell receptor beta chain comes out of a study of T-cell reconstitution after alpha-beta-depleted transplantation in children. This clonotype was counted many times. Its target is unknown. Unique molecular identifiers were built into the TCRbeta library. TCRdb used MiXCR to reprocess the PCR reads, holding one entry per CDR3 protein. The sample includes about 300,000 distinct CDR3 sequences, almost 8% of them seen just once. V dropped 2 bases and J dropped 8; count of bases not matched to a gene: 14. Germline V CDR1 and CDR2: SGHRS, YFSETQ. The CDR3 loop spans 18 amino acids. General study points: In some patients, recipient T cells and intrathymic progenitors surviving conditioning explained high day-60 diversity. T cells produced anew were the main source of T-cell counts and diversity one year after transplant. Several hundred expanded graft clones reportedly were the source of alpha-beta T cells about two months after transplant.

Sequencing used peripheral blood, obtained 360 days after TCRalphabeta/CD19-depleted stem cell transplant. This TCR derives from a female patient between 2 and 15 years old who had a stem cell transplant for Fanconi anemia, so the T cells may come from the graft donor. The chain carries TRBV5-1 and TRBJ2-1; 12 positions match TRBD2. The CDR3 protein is CASSLPTSGSASLDEQFF. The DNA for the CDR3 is TGCGCCAGCAGCTTACCGACTAGCGGGAGTGCTTCGCTGGATGAGCAGTTCTTC.